These 3 T cell receptor beta chains share one sample of origin, sequenced in a study of blood T cell repertoires in COVID-19. Clones were read by immunoSEQ multiplex PCR, and TCRdb kept only the in-frame ones, dropping some. The table shows 70,000 to 95,000 clones, with around 90% occurring only once. Input material: peripheral blood. All receptors derive from a woman older than 75 with acute or convalescent COVID-19.

The genes are TRBV11-3 and TRBJ2-1, with D tentatively TRBD2 (6 bases). V was cut by 1 base and J by 9 bases, with 22 bases left in between. Per germline, CDR1 SGHNT and CDR2 YENEEA. The CDR3 is made up of 17 amino acids. CDR3 nucleotide sequence: TGTGCCAGCAGCTTAGCAGCGGCGGGACCTGGCTATGGTGAGCAGTTCTTC. It specifies CASSLAAAGPGYGEQFF.

The sample holds one count of this clone. The rearrangement uses TRBV7-3 and TRBJ1-2; TRBD1 matches at 9 bases. The CDR3 totals 13 residues. J lost 7 bases, V lost 3 bases, and 3 bases had no gene match. Germline V gene lookup returns CDR1 SGHTA and CDR2 FQGTGA. For the CDR3, the DNA is TGTGCCAGCAGCTTTACAGGGGGCAGTGGCTACACCTTC. This sequence encodes CASSFTGGSGYTF. Full variable domain (missing parts from reference TRBV7-3 and TRBJ1-2): GAGVSQTPSNKVTEKGKYVELRCDPISGHTALYWYRQSLGQGPEFLIYFQGTGAADDSGLPNDRFFAVRPEGSVSTLKIQRTERGDSAVYLCASSFTGGSGYTFGSGTRLTVV.

V is TRBV5-4 and J is TRBJ2-7; possible D gene TRBD2, 5 bases. CDR3 size: 12 residues. V was pared by 0 bases and J by 6 bases, with 7 bases between. CDR1 SGHNT and CDR2 YYREEE come from the germline V gene (reference sequence). CDR3: CASSLDGVEQYF. The CDR3 nucleotides read TGTGCCAGCAGCTTGGACGGGGTCGAGCAGTACTTC.